This T cell receptor beta chain was sequenced for a study of memory CD4+ T cells and cytomegalovirus serostatus. Single viable CD3+CD4+CD8-CD45RO+ cells were sorted as the memory CD4+ T cells. V was trimmed by 2 bases and J by 3 bases, leaving 8 bases between them. Germline lookup yields CDR1 MNHNS and CDR2 SASEGT. The CDR3 has 14 amino acids. Repertoires were generated with immunoSEQ multiplex PCR, while TCRdb's copy carries only in-frame clones and drops some. The sample shows roughly 45,000 clones, 78% of them seen only once. V gene TRBV6-1 combines with J gene TRBJ1-5; D is unresolved. Sequencing used memory CD4+ T cells from blood. The clonotype comes from an adult in good health and CMV-seronegative. In DNA, the CDR3 is TGTGCCAGCAGTGAACGGGCAGTCAATCAGCCCCAGCATTTT. Protein product: CASSERAVNQPQHF.